Reported below is one T cell receptor beta chain. What this receptor recognizes is not known. No much larger clone is present one base from it, and per-base qualities are unavailable. TCRbeta CDR3 regions were amplified from genomic DNA using the immunoSEQ Assay, a bias-controlled multiplex PCR. As for how the authors treated the data: Within the assay, amplification of reference gene primers was used to estimate how many nucleated cells each sample contained. Sequence reads were collapsed and filtered to measure the absolute abundance of every unique TCRbeta CDR3 rearrangement. For each sample, productive Simpson clonality was calculated as the square root of Simpson's diversity index across productive rearrangements. The source is immuneACCESS, and TCRdb retained only in-frame sequences with V and J called. Part of the clones is not carried over; for the studies checked, unresolved V genes explain less than half of this, and the remainder is unexplained. That table is the source of V, J and clone size, and D and trimming were worked out from the DNA. The sample data list over 90,000 clones, and around 87% of these were observed just once. The ten largest account for about 20% of the sample.

This sample was included in a study of blood T cell repertoires in COVID-19 (dated by TCRdb to 2018 to 2020). Study-wide context: Samples from collaborators originated in the United States, Italy and Spain and spanned both the acute and convalescent phases of COVID-19. The material from the prospective study consisted of cDNA or gDNA derived from T cells, B-cell-depleted T cells, or PBMCs. Deeply sampled blood TCRbeta repertoires from subjects exposed to, actively infected with, or recovered from COVID-19 were included in the dataset. The repertoires were released in a freely available public database meant as a resource for research on the immune response to SARS-CoV-2. The samples were drawn from two sources: the first 160 participants of the ongoing ImmuneRACE study, and 950 to 1,500 subjects contributed by 6 global collaborators. Sample metadata almost always included a de-identified subject ID, COVID-19 status, age in years and sex. Where available, HLA class I and class II types were obtained from metadata supplied by the sample provider rather than from assay-based typing.

From a lookup of the germline V gene, CDR1 and CDR2 are MDHEN and SYDVKM. The germline ends are 8 bases apart after V is trimmed by 2 bases and J by 4 bases. The cysteine opens and the phenylalanine closes a CDR3 of 14 amino acids. The entry retains the CDR3 DNA only, 42 bases that are in frame from base 1. Whole blood was collected in K2EDTA tubes by collaborating institutions according to the institutions' own protocols. Collaborator samples were shipped for TCRbeta analysis as frozen whole blood, isolated PBMCs, or DNA extracted from either sample type. What the work shows at the level of the full study, not this receptor alone: The quantity of clinical and demographic metadata differed by source and by participant and was supplied without curation.

This receptor chain uses TRBV28 and TRBJ1-4; the D gene remains uncertain. The sample consisted of peripheral blood. The receptor was isolated from a human donor in a cohort sampled during active COVID-19. CDR3 loop: CASSLPGNNEKLFF. DNA sequence: TGTGCCAGCAGTTTACCCGGGAATAATGAAAAACTGTTTTTT.